This is a list of T cell receptor beta chains from one sample in a study of beta chain features in type 1 diabetes. The assay was immunoSEQ multiplex PCR, and TCRdb's table has in-frame clones only and misses some. This sample carries some 330,000 clones, around 13% of them seen once, and the ten largest clones take 0.0085% to 0.012%. The sequenced material came from naive CD4+ T cells from blood. The receptors here all came from a woman between 18 and 29 years old with type 1 diabetes. The CDR3 runs from the conserved cysteine through the conserved F or W.

v_gene,j_gene,CDR3aa
TRBV28,TRBJ1-2,CASSLNAYGYTF
TRBV2,TRBJ2-1,CASTPDRGGYNEQFF
TRBV7-9,TRBJ1-2,CASSLTMGSHNGYTF
TRBV30,TRBJ1-1,CAWSFQNTEAFF
TRBV9,TRBJ2-1,CASSVAPNVAGSYNEQFF
TRBV7-2,TRBJ2-3,CASRLGLAGESQYF
TRBV4-3,TRBJ2-5,CASSPGQNLYQETQYF
TRBV5-1,TRBJ2-6,CASTTTIQGFSGANVLTF
TRBV20-1,TRBJ2-1,CSESSYNEQFF
TRBV7-2,TRBJ2-3,CASLNRAGWSTDTQYF
TRBV28,TRBJ2-7,CASSSPVVEQYF
TRBV30,TRBJ1-4,CAWSVGQGNEKLFF
TRBV27,TRBJ1-1,CASSTQGLAEAFF
TRBV5-1,TRBJ2-2,CASSWRGSGELFF
TRBV23-1,TRBJ2-7,CASSQSFVTGDYEQYF
TRBV6-5,TRBJ2-5,CASSHSETQYF
TRBV15,TRBJ1-1,CATSRDRGGTEAFF
TRBV28,TRBJ2-7,CASSPGLAGVEQYF
TRBV7-2,TRBJ1-3,CASSQGTDGNTIYF
TRBV28,TRBJ2-3,CASSLGGGGPPDTQYF
TRBV2,TRBJ1-2,CASSEPSAGRLNYGYTF
TRBV14,TRBJ1-6,CASSHPMTGVGNSPLHF
TRBV10-3,TRBJ2-2,CATGDAAGELFF
TRBV2,TRBJ1-1,CASAADMNTEAFF
TRBV7-9,TRBJ2-1,CASSFGAGGFEQFF
TRBV6-6,TRBJ1-2,CASSRTDDGYTF
TRBV7-2,TRBJ2-3,CASSLGQARTDTQYF
TRBV30,TRBJ2-3,CAWSLPGDTQYF
TRBV6-4,TRBJ2-3,CASSETGSTDTQYF
TRBV7-9,TRBJ2-1,CASSSSTSYNEQFF
TRBV9,TRBJ2-5,CASSVATGRGGETQYF
TRBV5-1,TRBJ2-7,CASSLGTDSTYEQYF
TRBV6-6,TRBJ1-6,CASSSNENSPLHF
TRBV6-5,TRBJ2-1,CASSYGTAYNEQFF
TRBV9,TRBJ1-2,CASSAGPIQGGGYTF
TRBV14,TRBJ2-5,CASSHRGLSETQYF
TRBV27,TRBJ2-5,CASSPRPGETQYF
TRBV19,TRBJ1-2,CASSPQGIGGYTF
TRBV2,TRBJ2-7,CASSPGQGWEQYF
TRBV23-1,TRBJ1-6,CASSPFGTQTAFYNSPLHF
TRBV15,TRBJ2-1,CATSRGTGRGYNEQFF
TRBV5-1,TRBJ2-2,CASSPRTGGRTGELFF
TRBV2,TRBJ2-5,CASSEQGQETQYF
TRBV5-6,TRBJ2-1,CASSSGVAWFF
TRBV18,TRBJ2-6,CASSSDLQATSGANVLTF
TRBV5-5,TRBJ1-5,CASSLAGGGNQPQHF
TRBV7-2,TRBJ1-1,CASRATVQAFF
TRBV2,TRBJ1-5,CASSRVNQPQHF
TRBV25-1,TRBJ1-3,CASSDRQSSGNTIYF
TRBV7-7,TRBJ2-1,CASSPGTSGGGFYNEQFF
TRBV29-1,TRBJ1-4,CSAGPIGEKLFF
TRBV25-1,TRBJ1-2,CASSESIGSAGYTF
TRBV4-3,TRBJ2-3,CASSRRDRGTDTQYF
TRBV9,TRBJ1-1,CASRADSMNTEAFF
TRBV11-2,TRBJ2-7,CASRETSGNSYEQYF
TRBV19,TRBJ2-3,CASSMVLAGGQDTQYF
TRBV9,TRBJ2-1,CASSDDLAGAEEQFF
TRBV29-1,TRBJ2-7,CSVGTNRDSYEQYF
TRBV2,TRBJ2-7,CAGPGLAHHDANYEQYF
TRBV18,TRBJ2-3,CASSPRIEAVDTQYF